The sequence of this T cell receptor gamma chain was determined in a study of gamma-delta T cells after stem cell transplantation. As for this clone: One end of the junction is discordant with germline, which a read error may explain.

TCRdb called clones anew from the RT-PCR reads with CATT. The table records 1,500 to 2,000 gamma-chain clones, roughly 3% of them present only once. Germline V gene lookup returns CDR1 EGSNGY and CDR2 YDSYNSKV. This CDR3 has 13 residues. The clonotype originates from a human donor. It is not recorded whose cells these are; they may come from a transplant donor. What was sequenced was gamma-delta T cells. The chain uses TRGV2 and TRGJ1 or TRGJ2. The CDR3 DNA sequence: TGCGCCACCTGGGACGGGGGCGTGGGTAAGAAACTCTTT. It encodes CATWDGGVGKKLF.